The sequence of this T cell receptor (beta chain) was determined in a study of cytomegalovirus exposure and HLA in healthy donors. Sequenced by immunoSEQ multiplex PCR; TCRdb stores in-frame clones only, minus some. This table has some 110,000 clones, approximately 89% appearing once. Source material: PBMCs. This TCR came from a man younger than 35 in good health and CMV-seronegative.

CDR3 sequence reads: CASSLGTGSTEQFF. Here the CDR3 DNA reads TGTGCCAGCAGCTTAGGAACCGGGAGTACAGAGCAGTTCTTC. The genes are TRBV11-2 and TRBJ2-1, with a tentative D call TRBD2 (6 bases). Germline CDR1 is SGHAT and CDR2 is FQNNGV. The length of the CDR3 is 14 residues. V was shortened by 1 base and J by 10 bases, with 14 bases between the two germline ends. The whole variable domain, filled in from reference TRBV11-2 and TRBJ2-1, reads EAGVAQSPRYKIIEKRQSVAFWCNPISGHATLYWYQQILGQGPKLLIQFQNNGVVDDSQLPKDRFSAERLKGVDSTLKIQPAKLEDSAVYLCASSLGTGSTEQFFGPGTRLTVL.